Described below is a single T cell receptor (beta chain) sequence and its context. The sample comes from a study of blood T cell repertoires in COVID-19. About the research overall: Italy, Spain and the United States were the sources of the convalescent and acute COVID-19 samples. The analysed material was cDNA or gDNA that came from T cells, B-cell-depleted T cells, or PBMCs.

Authors' analysis steps: Reference gene primer amplification in the assay estimated nucleated cell counts. The data were produced by immunoSEQ multiplex PCR, yet TCRdb's version contains in-frame clones alone and is incomplete. From that table come the V and J calls and clone size; the DNA was used to work out D and trimming. The table includes around 270,000 clones, about 87% detected once. Patients at the Seattle site were enrolled during active infection and followed longitudinally. This clonotype was obtained from a woman aged 60-75 years with COVID-19, enrolled during active disease. Sequenced material: peripheral blood.

CDR3 in DNA: TGTGCCAGCAGCTTAGATGTTGCAGGGTCCTATGGCTACACCTTC. This sequence encodes CASSLDVAGSYGYTF. This chain uses TRBV7-2 with TRBJ1-2; D might be TRBD1 (5 bases). Germline assignment: CDR1 SGHTA and CDR2 FQGNSA. V was shortened by 1 base and J by 4 bases, with 13 bases between the two germline ends. The length of the CDR3 is 15 residues.